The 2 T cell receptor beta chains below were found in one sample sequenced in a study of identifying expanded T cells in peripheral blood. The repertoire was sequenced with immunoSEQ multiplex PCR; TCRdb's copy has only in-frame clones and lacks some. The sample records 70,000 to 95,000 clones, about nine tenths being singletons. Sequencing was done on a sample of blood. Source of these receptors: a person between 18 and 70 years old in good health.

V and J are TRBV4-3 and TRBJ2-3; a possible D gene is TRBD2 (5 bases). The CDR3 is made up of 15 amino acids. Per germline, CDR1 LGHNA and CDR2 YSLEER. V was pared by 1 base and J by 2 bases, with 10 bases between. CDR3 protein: CASSQVRAATDTQYF. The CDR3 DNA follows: TGCGCCAGCAGCCAAGTGCGAGCGGCCACAGATACGCAGTATTTT.

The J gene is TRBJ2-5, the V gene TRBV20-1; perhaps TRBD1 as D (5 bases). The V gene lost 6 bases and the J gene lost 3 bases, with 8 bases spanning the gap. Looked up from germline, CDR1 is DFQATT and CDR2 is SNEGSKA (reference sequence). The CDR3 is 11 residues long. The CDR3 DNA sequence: TGCAGTGCCAAAGGGGAAGAGACCCAGTACTTC. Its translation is CSAKGEETQYF.